The rows below give T cell receptor beta chains drawn from one sample of a study of blood T cell repertoires in COVID-19. Repertoires were generated with immunoSEQ multiplex PCR, while TCRdb's copy carries only in-frame clones and drops some. This repertoire shows around 160,000 clones, 75% to 90% found once; its top ten account for 6% to 7%. Sequencing was carried out using peripheral blood. Every receptor here comes from a man at least 80 years old with acute or convalescent COVID-19. The CDR3 runs from the conserved cysteine through the conserved F or W. D genes are given only for firm matches. Not all rows give a size; the values are once, few, many and, for expanded clones, a class.

v_gene: TRBV3-1/TRBV3-2; abundance: -; j_gene: TRBJ1-2; d_gene: -; CDR3nt: TGTGCCAGCAGCCAAGCCGGACATTATGGCTACACCTTC; CDR3aa: CASSQAGHYGYTF
v_gene: TRBV9; abundance: once; j_gene: TRBJ2-1; d_gene: TRBD2; CDR3nt: TGTGCCAGCAGCGGCCTAGCGGGAGTCCCCAATGAGCAGTTCTTC; CDR3aa: CASSGLAGVPNEQFF
v_gene: TRBV5-1; abundance: -; j_gene: TRBJ2-7; d_gene: -; CDR3nt: TGCGCCAGCAGCTTGGATGGCAGGGTTGAGGAGCAGTACTTC; CDR3aa: CASSLDGRVEEQYF
v_gene: TRBV7-8; abundance: -; j_gene: TRBJ2-7; d_gene: -; CDR3nt: TGTGCCAGCAGCCCCAGTTCCAAAACTATTCCCTACGAGCAGTACTTC; CDR3aa: CASSPSSKTIPYEQYF
v_gene: TRBV5-1; abundance: -; j_gene: TRBJ2-1; d_gene: -; CDR3nt: TGCGCCAGCAGCTTGGGTGGTCAAAGTGGCTATGAGCAGTTCTTC; CDR3aa: CASSLGGQSGYEQFF
v_gene: TRBV19; abundance: -; j_gene: TRBJ2-3; d_gene: -; CDR3nt: TGTGCCAGTTCTGCCCTCGGCGGGGCAGATACGCAGTATTTT; CDR3aa: CASSALGGADTQYF
v_gene: TRBV19; abundance: -; j_gene: TRBJ2-7; d_gene: TRBD1; CDR3nt: TGTGCCAGTAGTCCGTGGACAGGGATTAGCTCCTACGAGCAGTACTTC; CDR3aa: CASSPWTGISSYEQYF
v_gene: TRBV7-9; abundance: -; j_gene: TRBJ2-5; d_gene: -; CDR3nt: TGTGCCAGCAGCTTATCAGGGGCCGAGACCCAGTACTTC; CDR3aa: CASSLSGAETQYF
v_gene: TRBV24-1; abundance: -; j_gene: TRBJ1-1; d_gene: -; CDR3nt: TGTGCCACCTCGCCAGGGCAGACCAAAAACACTGAAGCTTTCTTT; CDR3aa: CATSPGQTKNTEAFF
v_gene: TRBV28; abundance: -; j_gene: TRBJ2-3; d_gene: TRBD2; CDR3nt: TGTGCCAGCTTATCGAGCCGATTAGCGGGAGGGTTCCGCACAGATACGCAGTATTTT; CDR3aa: CASLSSRLAGGFRTDTQYF
v_gene: TRBV27; abundance: -; j_gene: TRBJ1-2; d_gene: -; CDR3nt: TGTGCCAGCGGAAGGGGACTCTATGGCTACACCTTC; CDR3aa: CASGRGLYGYTF
v_gene: TRBV7-8; abundance: many; j_gene: TRBJ2-1; d_gene: TRBD1; CDR3nt: TGTGCCAGCAGCCGGACAGGGGGATATTCCTCCTACAATGAGCAGTTCTTC; CDR3aa: CASSRTGGYSSYNEQFF
v_gene: TRBV29-1; abundance: -; j_gene: TRBJ1-2; d_gene: TRBD1; CDR3nt: TGCAGCGTGGGCGGGACAGGGGGTAACTATGGCTACACCTTC; CDR3aa: CSVGGTGGNYGYTF
v_gene: TRBV2; abundance: -; j_gene: TRBJ2-7; d_gene: -; CDR3nt: TGTGCCAGCAGCACAGACTCCTACGAGCAGTACTTC; CDR3aa: CASSTDSYEQYF
v_gene: TRBV27; abundance: -; j_gene: TRBJ2-7; d_gene: -; CDR3nt: TGTGCCAGCAGATCACTCGGGACACCTTCCTACGAGCAGTACTTC; CDR3aa: CASRSLGTPSYEQYF
v_gene: TRBV6-4; abundance: -; j_gene: TRBJ2-1; d_gene: TRBD1; CDR3nt: TGTGCCAGCAGTGACCTGGGACAGGGGACCTTCCAATACAATGAGCAGTTCTTC; CDR3aa: CASSDLGQGTFQYNEQFF
v_gene: TRBV14; abundance: -; j_gene: TRBJ2-5; d_gene: TRBD2; CDR3nt: TGTGCCAGCAGCCAGATACTAGCGGGAGGCCAAGAGACCCAGTACTTC; CDR3aa: CASSQILAGGQETQYF
v_gene: TRBV29-1; abundance: -; j_gene: TRBJ2-1; d_gene: -; CDR3nt: TGCAGCGTTGATCTCTACAATGAGCAGTTCTTC; CDR3aa: CSVDLYNEQFF
v_gene: TRBV6-6; abundance: -; j_gene: TRBJ2-3; d_gene: TRBD2; CDR3nt: TGTGCCAGCAGTTCGGGACTAGCGGGAGTTACGCAGTATTTT; CDR3aa: CASSSGLAGVTQYF
v_gene: TRBV18; abundance: -; j_gene: TRBJ1-3; d_gene: -; CDR3nt: TGTGCCAGCTCACCATTATCAGGGCGCCCCTCTGGAAACACCATATATTTT; CDR3aa: CASSPLSGRPSGNTIYF
v_gene: TRBV5-6; abundance: -; j_gene: TRBJ1-4; d_gene: -; CDR3nt: TGTGCCAGCAGCTCGTGGGGGCATGAAAAACTGTTTTTT; CDR3aa: CASSSWGHEKLFF
v_gene: TRBV9; abundance: -; j_gene: TRBJ1-2; d_gene: TRBD1; CDR3nt: TGTGCCAGCAGCCTAGGACAGGGGAACTATGGCTACACCTTC; CDR3aa: CASSLGQGNYGYTF
v_gene: TRBV5-4; abundance: -; j_gene: TRBJ1-4; d_gene: TRBD1; CDR3nt: TGTGCCAGCAGCTTGGGCGGGACAGGGGGCGAAAAACTGTTTTTT; CDR3aa: CASSLGGTGGEKLFF
v_gene: TRBV28; abundance: -; j_gene: TRBJ1-5; d_gene: TRBD1; CDR3nt: TGTGCCAGCAGTTTACAGGGGGACAATCAGCCCCAGCATTTT; CDR3aa: CASSLQGDNQPQHF
v_gene: TRBV7-9; abundance: few; j_gene: TRBJ2-2; d_gene: -; CDR3nt: TGTGCCAGCAGCTTAACCTTGACAGGAGTCACCGGGGAGCTGTTTTTT; CDR3aa: CASSLTLTGVTGELFF
v_gene: TRBV24-1; abundance: -; j_gene: TRBJ1-1; d_gene: -; CDR3nt: TGTGCCACCAGCACGGACAGGAACACTGAAGCTTTCTTT; CDR3aa: CATSTDRNTEAFF
v_gene: TRBV10-3; abundance: -; j_gene: TRBJ2-3; d_gene: TRBD1; CDR3nt: TGTGCCATCAGTGAAGGACAGGGGAGAGATACGCAGTATTTT; CDR3aa: CAISEGQGRDTQYF
v_gene: TRBV24-1; abundance: once; j_gene: TRBJ1-1; d_gene: -; CDR3nt: TGTGCCACCAGTTCCGCGGGTGCGAACACTGAAGCTTTCTTT; CDR3aa: CATSSAGANTEAFF
v_gene: TRBV7-9; abundance: -; j_gene: TRBJ1-4; d_gene: TRBD1; CDR3nt: TGTGCCAGCAGCCTGGGACAGGGGGGGGAAAAACTGTTTTTT; CDR3aa: CASSLGQGGEKLFF
v_gene: TRBV28; abundance: -; j_gene: TRBJ1-4; d_gene: -; CDR3nt: TGTGCCAGCAGTCCATCCTCGACCGGGGGAGAGAAAAAACTGTTTTTT; CDR3aa: CASSPSSTGGEKKLFF
v_gene: TRBV30; abundance: once; j_gene: TRBJ1-2; d_gene: -; CDR3nt: TGTGCCTGGAGGCGTCGTAACTATGGCTACACCTTC; CDR3aa: CAWRRRNYGYTF